The T cell receptor beta chain under discussion was sequenced for a study of T cell responses to AZD1222 COVID-19 vaccine. CDR1 and CDR2 from the germline V gene are MNHEY and SVGAGI. J gave up 4 bases and V 5 bases, and 2 bases lay outside the gene matches. This CDR3 has 13 amino acids. Whole-study results and caveats: Spike regions recognized by vaccine-associated CD4 TCRs spanned the protein, led by 160-218 and 743-854. Repertoires in all cases were sampled only once the peak T cell response had passed.

Clones were read by immunoSEQ multiplex PCR, and TCRdb kept only the in-frame ones, dropping some. This table has 250,000 to 300,000 clones, almost 95% appearing once. This clone was recorded once. Its antigen is unknown. In the same sample, other DNA sequences code for this CDR3. The sample here was peripheral blood, taken 28 days after the second AZD1222 dose. The TCR originated in an adult who received the AZD1222 COVID-19 vaccine. This rearrangement joins TRBV6-5 to TRBJ2-1; TRBD1 matches 7 bases. In DNA, the CDR3 is TGTGCCAGCAGTCGGGACAGTTACAATGAGCAGTTCTTC. Amino acid sequence: CASSRDSYNEQFF.